This TCR beta chain was profiled in a study of vaccination and CD4 T cells after COVID-19. About the study: The interval from dose two to post-vaccine sampling had a median of about 72 days, and it ranged from 14 to 241. In the control cultures, a CEFX pool, an HIV-1 Nef pool, or no peptide was supplied.

Noted treatment: approximately 11-day PBMC culture with coronavirus spike peptide pools or control peptides (ViraFEST assay). On this clonotype: Its antigen is undetermined.

V dropped 7 bases and J dropped 5 bases, with 15 bases sitting between them. From germline, CDR1 is MNHEY and CDR2 SMNVEV (reference sequence). This CDR3 comprises 15 residues. The study sequenced cultured CD4+ T cell DNA using the Oncomine TCR Beta short-read assay. MiXCR, applied by TCRdb to the PCR reads, yields one record per CDR3 protein. The sample comprises about 20,000 distinct CDR3 sequences, around half of which are singletons, and 6.5% to 8.5% rests with the top ten. Study-wide points: The rise in median SARS-CoV-2-reactive clonotypes, from roughly 22 to 38, was not significant.

The V call is TRBV27, the J call TRBJ1-6, with D maybe TRBD1 (6 bases). Sequencing used CD4+ T cells from blood, cultured in vitro. The clonotype originates from a human donor who had recovered from COVID-19. The CDR3: CASTLRTADNSPLHF. CDR3 in DNA: TGTGCCAGCACCCTGAGGACAGCCGATAATTCACCCCTCCACTTT.